This paragraph reports one TCR beta chain. This receptor's antigen is unknown. No per-base quality is available; no much larger clone lies one base away. The data stem from a study of shared clonotypes between healthy human individuals (dated by TCRdb to the early 2020s). For the study in its entirety: The cohort comprised a couple of women and a few men aged 18 to 49 years. To estimate repertoire size and how much clonotype sharing occurs between individuals, the study deeply sequenced the blood TCR repertoires of 5 or 6 healthy adults. Libraries were prepared and TCR repertoires were sequenced by different laboratories using diverse techniques, in order to increase sequencing depth and limit assay-specific biases. Per donor, leukapheresis produced somewhere between about 0.9 and 9.5 billion PBMCs. Per donor, three plates each were used for CD4 naive and CD4 memory, two for CD8 naive, and one for CD8 memory.

Inclusive of the bounding cysteine and phenylalanine, the CDR3 is 18 residues long. Only the CDR3 part of the read is kept: 54 bases, read in frame from the first base. Between the V and J ends, shortened by 4 bases and 3 bases respectively, the junction contains 22 bases. The CDR1 and CDR2 encoded by the germline V gene are MDHEN and SYDVKM. For the CD8 naive samples, CD45RO-negative cells were positively selected for CCR7, yielding a CD45RA+CCR7+ population from which TemRA cells were excluded. Healthy HIV-negative adults with no recently reported acute infections or vaccinations were included as donors. All donors were Caucasian adults living in Nashville, Tennessee, USA. After blood collection by leukapheresis, PBMCs were isolated using Ficoll-Histopaque density gradient centrifugation and then cryopreserved in the vapor phase of liquid nitrogen. Purity and quantity of every magnetically sorted T cell population were checked by analytical flow cytometry. From each sorted fraction, genomic DNA was isolated and quantified by UV absorbance on a Nanodrop 2000c.

The study at large found these results: Pairwise subsampling led to the expectation that sequencing depth would affect the degree of clonotype sharing among donors. The small number of donors limited the genetic and exposure-history diversity represented. Only blood was sampled, and tissue TCR repertoires likely differ from those in blood. When four donors were compared, the shared fraction of clonotypes was about 5% for naive CD4, over 3% for naive CD8, roughly 2.3% for memory CD4, and under 0.5% for memory CD8. Incomplete sequencing was indicated by rarefaction of sorted-subset datasets, despite the large sequencing depth. Naive subsets generally had larger estimated clonotype richness than memory subsets. Compared with non-shared clonotypes, clonotypes shared by all four sorted-subset donors had higher generation probabilities.

TCR CDR3 regions were amplified from genomic DNA by multiplex PCR using the deep immunoSEQ assay. Extracted genomic DNA from each cell subset was spread evenly across all wells of several immunoSEQ 96-well plates, with each plate serving as a replicate. For sorted subsets, 200 ng of genomic DNA, equivalent to 25,000 to 35,000 T cell genomes, went into each replicate PCR. The purified libraries were quantified using a Qubit 3.0 fluorometer, sized with a Bioanalyzer 2100, and then quantified again using the KAPA Library Quantification kit. Each immunoSEQ 96-well plate was sequenced on its own single-read 150-cycle Illumina NextSeq 550 flow cell. Regarding the original processing steps: Because only junctional sequences without quality scores were contained in the immunoSEQ output, filtering matching that applied to full-length reads could not be performed. Sequences were annotated with PyIR, a Python wrapper for IgBLAST v1.9, and V/J genes and CDR3 were assigned using IMGT germline references. Reads were removed for weak V/J assignments (E-value above 1e-6), missing CDR3, stop codons, out-of-frame junctions, or ambiguous translated residues. V3J clonotypes were defined by identical inferred V gene, J gene, and CDR3 amino acid sequence. The percentage overlap between two repertoires was calculated by dividing the number of shared unique clonotypes by the size of the smaller repertoire. Repertoire richness was assessed with RTK rarefaction, the Chao1 estimator, and Recon v2.1 estimates of unobserved clonotypes. Generation probabilities were computed with OLGA for all TCRbeta clonotypes obtained by the gDNA method from several donors. This immuneACCESS table, as held by TCRdb, lists in-frame sequences with V and J called but not all clones. Of the missing ones, under half trace to an unresolved V gene in checked studies; the others have no known cause. For V, J and clone size, that table is used; D and trimming come from the DNA. Counted in this sample were just over 2,000,000 clones; over 85% of them appeared once. The ten most abundant clones make up roughly 1% of the sample.

Sequencing was performed on naive CD8+ T cells sorted from blood. The cell subset or site label corresponds to: CD45RA+CCR7+. This sequence originates from a man between 18 and 35 years old in good health. The chain was built from TRBV28 and TRBJ2-1, with no reliable assignment of the D segment. The DNA sequence follows: TGTGCCAGCAGTTCTACGATAGACCCCGGACGGCTCTACAATGAGCAGTTCTTC. Protein translation: CASSSTIDPGRLYNEQFF.